The 8 T cell receptor beta chains reported below all come from one sample, sequenced in a study of T cell repertoires in cytomegalovirus infection (dated 2019 in TCRdb). The treatment or condition label on this specimen signifies: in vitro stimulation with specific CMV peptide epitopes to enrich CMV-specific T cells. Their antigens remain unidentified. For sequencing, an Illumina HiSeq 1500 was employed. The raw public data were reprocessed by TCRdb itself: fastp quality trimming at Q25, MiXCR clonotype calling, in-frame beta chains only. Every CDR3 protein is listed once, alongside the most common genes and DNA of its rows. In all, the sample holds over 100,000 distinct CDR3 sequences, and 25% to 30% of those were seen once. Roughly 81% of the sample belongs to the ten largest clones. Sequencing was performed on CD8+ T cells from cultured PBMCs, taken from culture after CMV antigen stimulation. The receptors come from a human donor in good health (CMV status not recorded). Some clones in this sample may be carry-over from other donors' samples.

The table lists this clonotype with a few counts. For the CDR3, the DNA is TGTGCCAGCAGTGGGGGGGACCCTTCCACAGATACGCAGTATTTT. It is translated as CASSGGDPSTDTQYF. The V gene is TRBV2, the J gene TRBJ2-3; tentative D call: TRBD2 (6 bases). Germline CDR1 is SNHLY and CDR2 is FYNNEI. V lost 4 bases and J 2 bases, leaving 13 bases between the germline ends. CDR3 size: 15 residues.

This clonotype was counted at least ten times. The rearrangement links TRBV2 to TRBJ2-7, with D perhaps given as TRBD1 or TRBD2 (6 bases each). The CDR3 spans 13 residues. The V gene lost 7 bases and the J gene lost 3 bases, with 13 bases spanning the gap. Germline V gene lookup returns CDR1 SNHLY and CDR2 FYNNEI. The CDR3 sequence: CASTVADSYEQYF. As DNA, the CDR3 is TGTGCCAGCACGGTAGCGGACAGCTACGAGCAGTACTTC.

This clonotype occurred many times. V is TRBV4-1 and J is TRBJ1-1, with 8 bases matching TRBD1. Germline CDR1 reads MGHRA; CDR2 reads YSYEKL. The CDR3 spans 13 residues. J lost 10 bases, V lost 4 bases, and 8 bases had no gene match. For the CDR3, the DNA is TGCGCCAGCAGCCCCGGACAGGGATTGAGAGCTTTCTTT. Its translation is CASSPGQGLRAFF.

This clonotype was picked up many times. The rearrangement uses TRBV7-2 and TRBJ2-5; possibly TRBD1 or TRBD2 for D (5 bases each). Germline assignment: CDR1 SGHTA and CDR2 FQGNSA. This CDR3 spans 16 amino acids. V lost 7 bases and J 0 bases, leaving 18 bases between the germline ends. The CDR3 protein is CASNLGGDPYQETQYF. The DNA of the CDR3 is TGTGCCAGCAACCTAGGTGGGGACCCGTACCAAGAGACCCAGTACTTC. Drawing the rest from reference TRBV7-2 and TRBJ2-5, the complete variable domain is GAGVSQSPSNKVTEKGKDVELRCDPISGHTALYWYRQSLGQGLEFLIYFQGNSAPDKSGLPSDRFSAERTGGSVSTLTIQRTQQEDSAVYLCASNLGGDPYQETQYFGPGTRLLVL.

This clonotype showed up many times. As DNA, the CDR3 is TGTGCCAGCAATCACATCCCAGGACTAGCGGGGGGTGGTATCTCCTACAATGAGCAGTTCTTC. Protein sequence: CASNHIPGLAGGGISYNEQFF. V and J are TRBV28 and TRBJ2-1; 14 nucleotides align to TRBD2. CDR1 and CDR2 (germline): MDHEN, SYDVKM. Trimming removed 7 bases from V and 0 bases from J; junction bases left unmatched: 17. The CDR3 totals 21 residues.

This clonotype showed up many times. This chain joins TRBV12-5 and TRBJ2-1; D is perhaps TRBD1 (5 bases). CDR3 size: 11 residues. Trimming took off 5 bases at V and 15 bases at J, with 14 bases between the two ends. From germline, CDR1 is LGHNT and CDR2 FRNRAP. The DNA of the CDR3 is TGTGCTAGTGGTCTCTTAGGGGATTGGTTCTTC. Amino acid sequence: CASGLLGDWFF.

The table lists this clonotype with a few counts. The J gene is TRBJ1-2, the V gene TRBV11-3; D might be TRBD1 (5 bases). Trimming left V 6 bases short and J 7 bases short, with 15 bases between. Germline CDR1 reads SGHNT; CDR2 reads YENEEA. The CDR3 runs 13 residues. The CDR3 loop reads CASSQTGGFGYTF. The CDR3 region has the DNA TGTGCCAGCAGTCAAACGGGGGGTTTTGGCTACACCTTC.

Comment on this clonotype: This may be a read error, as it is one base from a much larger clone. The genes are TRBV7-4 and TRBJ2-4, with D tentatively TRBD2 (5 bases). CDR3 length equals 14 residues. Germline values: CDR1 SGHVT, CDR2 SQSDAQ. This CDR3 is CTSSSGLAKNIQYF. The CDR3 nucleotides read TGTACCAGCAGCTCGGGATTAGCCAAAAACATTCAGTACTTC.